This note documents a single T cell receptor beta chain sequence. Its antigen remains unidentified. This sample is drawn from a study of Ad26.COV2.S vaccination and SARS-CoV-2 variants. Study context: Vaccine-arm donor from the placebo-controlled COV1001 Ad26.COV2.S trial.

Described treatment: approximately 18 received Ad26.COV2.S at low or high dose, single or two shots; roughly five received placebo; per-sample allocation not given. The study sampled participants on day 63 after the first vaccine or placebo injection. Generated by immunoSEQ multiplex PCR, the TCRdb table keeps only in-frame clones and is missing some. The sample comprises about 480,000 clones, roughly 85% of which are singletons, and roughly 13% rests with the top ten. Study-level points and caveats: Recipients of vaccine and of placebo showed similar breadth of their non-spike TCR repertoires.

The source is a person between 18 and 60 years old who received the Ad26.COV2.S COVID-19 vaccine or a placebo. The input for sequencing was peripheral blood, taken in a trial of Ad26.COV2.S vaccine versus placebo.

The CDR3: CASSLTGGNTEAFF. The CDR3 DNA follows: TGTGCCAGCTCCCTTACAGGGGGTAACACTGAAGCTTTCTTT. V is TRBV2 and J is TRBJ1-1; 8 nucleotides line up with TRBD1. CDR3 size: 14 residues. With 8 bases clipped from V and 2 bases from J, the junction kept 7 bases outside the gene matches. CDR1 and CDR2 (germline): SNHLY, FYNNEI.